This record looks at one T cell receptor beta chain sequence and its context. Its antigen is still unknown. These data belong to a study of T cell responses to AZD1222 COVID-19 vaccine. Findings and limits, study-wide: Among those given AZD1222, only five or six were seropositive at baseline. Clonal diversity may have been underestimated in mostly white British donors. The span of vaccine-associated CD4 TCRs extended across spike, with dominance at 160-218 and 743-854. Reports indicate that nearly half of spike-specific TCRs are directed at unmutated variant regions.

Here immunoSEQ multiplex PCR was the method, and the copy in TCRdb shows in-frame clones only, minus some. This sample has roughly 200,000 clones, with roughly 90% found just once. The TCR sequence derives from an adult who received the AZD1222 COVID-19 vaccine. This sample comprised peripheral blood, obtained 28 days after the second AZD1222 dose.

CDR3 DNA: TGCGCCAGCAGCTTCCCGGGTCAGAATGAGCAGTTCTTC. Translation: CASSFPGQNEQFF. The chain joins TRBV5-1 to TRBJ2-1; D ambiguous. Per the germline V gene, CDR1 is SGHRS and CDR2 is YFSETQ. The V gene lost 2 bases and the J gene lost 7 bases, with 10 bases spanning the gap. The CDR3 runs 13 residues.